This TCR beta chain was documented in a study of cytomegalovirus exposure and HLA in healthy donors. Study as a whole: A later analysis reported the 100 to 150 validation repertoires used the same platform as the approximately 650 first-cohort repertoires.

Study-wide findings and caveats: A list of about 180 TCR beta chains associated with cytomegalovirus was given. Among TCR sequences, most were rare, though some public TCRs appeared in many donors.

The protocol was immunoSEQ multiplex PCR, while the TCRdb copy is restricted to in-frame clones and leaves out a portion. The data hold some 170,000 clones, with around 86% observed a single time. V was trimmed by 7 bases and J by 2 bases, leaving 12 bases between them. CDR3 size: 13 residues. Germline assignment: CDR1 SNHLY and CDR2 FYNNEI. For this clone: The antigen is undetermined.

The genes are TRBV2 and TRBJ2-7; D not resolved. The sequence derives from a young man in good health and CMV-seropositive. The specimen sequenced was PBMCs. CDR3 region: CASTVGQTYEQYF. As DNA, the CDR3 is TGTGCCAGCACCGTCGGCCAAACCTACGAGCAGTACTTC.